What follows describes a single T cell receptor (beta chain). Its antigen remains unidentified. The record originates from a study of cytomegalovirus exposure and HLA in healthy donors. TCRdb's table, derived via immunoSEQ multiplex PCR, lists solely in-frame clones and lacks some. The table includes 250,000 to 300,000 clones, nearly 90% detected once. Study results and caveats: Researchers counted over 150 TCR beta chains as cytomegalovirus-associated.

The CDR3 consists of 17 residues. After removal of 3 bases from V and 0 bases from J, the junction contained 3 bases not matched to a gene. The sequencing sample was made of PBMCs. The origin of this receptor is a woman younger than 30 in good health and CMV-seronegative. J is TRBJ2-2 and V is TRBV5-3; 12 nucleotides agree with TRBD2. TRBV5-3 is an ORF, and what it does is uncertain. The DNA of the CDR3 is TGTGCCAGAAGCTGGACTAGCGGGGCGGCGAACACCGGGGAGCTGTTTTTT. It specifies CARSWTSGAANTGELFF.